This T cell receptor (beta chain) was identified during a study of blood T cell repertoires in COVID-19. Study-wide background: PBMCs, B-cell-depleted T cells, or T cells provided the cDNA or gDNA that made up the material.

This clone was recorded only once. V was pared by 1 base and J by 7 bases, with 9 bases of the junction left unmatched. Germline CDR1 reads SGHTS; CDR2 reads YDEGEE. The CDR3 consists of 15 residues. Per the original data handling: Estimates of nucleated cell counts were drawn from the amplification of reference gene primers. Sequenced by immunoSEQ multiplex PCR; TCRdb stores in-frame clones only, minus some. That table is the source of V, J and clone size, and D and trimming were worked out from the DNA. The sample shows a few hundred thousand clones, 75% to 90% of them seen only once. The receptor comes from a woman in her seventies with COVID-19, enrolled during active disease. The chain uses TRBV5-8 and TRBJ2-5, with 8 bases matching TRBD1. Sequencing was performed on peripheral blood. CDR3 protein: CASSLTLGQGATQYF. The DNA of the CDR3 is TGTGCCAGCAGCTTGACCTTAGGACAGGGCGCGACCCAGTACTTC.